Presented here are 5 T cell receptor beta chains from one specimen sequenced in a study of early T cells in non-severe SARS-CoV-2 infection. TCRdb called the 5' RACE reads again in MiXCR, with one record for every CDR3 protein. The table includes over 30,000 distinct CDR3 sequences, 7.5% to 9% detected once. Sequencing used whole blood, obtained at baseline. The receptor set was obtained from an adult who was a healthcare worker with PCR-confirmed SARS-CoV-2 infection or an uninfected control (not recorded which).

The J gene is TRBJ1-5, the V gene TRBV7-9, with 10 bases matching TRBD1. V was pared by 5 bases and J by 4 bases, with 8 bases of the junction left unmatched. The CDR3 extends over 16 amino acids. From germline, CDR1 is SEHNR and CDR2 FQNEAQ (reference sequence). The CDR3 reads CASSAGTGALNQPQHF. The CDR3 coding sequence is TGTGCCAGCAGCGCCGGGACAGGGGCCTTAAATCAGCCCCAGCATTTT.

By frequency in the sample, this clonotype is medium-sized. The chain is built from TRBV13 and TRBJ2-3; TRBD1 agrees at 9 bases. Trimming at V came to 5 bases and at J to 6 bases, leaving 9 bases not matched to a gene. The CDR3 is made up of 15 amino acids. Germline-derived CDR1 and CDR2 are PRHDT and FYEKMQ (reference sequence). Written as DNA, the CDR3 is TGTGCCAGCAGCCTTAACAGGGGGCCTAAGGATACGCAGTATTTT. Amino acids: CASSLNRGPKDTQYF. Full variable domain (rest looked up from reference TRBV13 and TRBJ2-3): AAGVIQSPRHLIKEKRETATLKCYPIPRHDTVYWYQQGPGQDPQFLISFYEKMQSDKGSIPDRFSAQQFSDYHSELNMSSLELGDSALYFCASSLNRGPKDTQYFGPGTRLTVL.

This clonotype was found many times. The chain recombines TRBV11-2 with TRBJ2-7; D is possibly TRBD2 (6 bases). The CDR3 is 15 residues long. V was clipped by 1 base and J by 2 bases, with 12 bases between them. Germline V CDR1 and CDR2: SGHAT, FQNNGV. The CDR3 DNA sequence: TGTGCCAGCAGCTTAGGGGCCGGGACTCCCTACGAGCAGTACTTC. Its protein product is CASSLGAGTPYEQYF.

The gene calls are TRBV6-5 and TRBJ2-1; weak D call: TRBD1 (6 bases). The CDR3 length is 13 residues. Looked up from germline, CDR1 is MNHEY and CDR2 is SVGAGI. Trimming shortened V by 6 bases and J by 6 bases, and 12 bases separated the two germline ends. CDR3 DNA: TGTGCCAGCAGACGGGGACAAATCAATGAGCAGTTCTTC. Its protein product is CASRRGQINEQFF.

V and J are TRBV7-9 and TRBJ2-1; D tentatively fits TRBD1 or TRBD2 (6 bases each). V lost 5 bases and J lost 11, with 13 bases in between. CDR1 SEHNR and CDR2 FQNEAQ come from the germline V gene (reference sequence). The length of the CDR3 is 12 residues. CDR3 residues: CASSPPRGQQFF. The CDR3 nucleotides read TGTGCCAGCAGCCCCCCCCGGGGGCAGCAGTTCTTC.